These T cell receptor beta chains were read from a single sample in a study of cytomegalovirus exposure and HLA in healthy donors. Some clones are missing from TCRdb's copy, which holds only in-frame ones; the method was immunoSEQ multiplex PCR. The sample shows about 160,000 clones, approximately 72% of them seen only once. The sample comprised PBMCs. These receptors were obtained from a female donor in good health and CMV-seronegative. Each CDR3 is given with its conserved first and last residue. D genes are given only for firm matches. Clone size, where shown, is once, few, many, or a class for clones that have expanded.

>-|TRBJ1-5|TRBV4-1|13|-
CASALTGDQPQHF
TGCGCCAGCGCCCTTACGGGGGATCAGCCCCAGCATTTT
>TRBD1|TRBJ1-1|TRBV5-1|14|-
CASSEQGANTEAFF
TGCGCCAGCTCCGAACAGGGGGCGAACACTGAAGCTTTCTTT
>TRBD2|TRBJ2-7|TRBV25-1|15|few
CASSAGTSGSYEQYF
TGTGCCAGCAGTGCCGGGACTAGCGGCTCCTACGAGCAGTACTTC
>TRBD1|TRBJ1-1|TRBV29-1|13|-
CSVATGGNTEAFF
TGCAGCGTTGCTACAGGGGGGAACACTGAAGCTTTCTTT
>TRBD2|TRBJ2-1|TRBV18|15|few
CASSPGLAGNNEQFF
TGTGCCAGCTCACCCGGACTAGCGGGGAACAATGAGCAGTTCTTC
>-|TRBJ2-5|TRBV5-1|14|-
CASSLTSLEETQYF
TGCGCCAGCAGCTTAACCAGTTTGGAAGAGACCCAGTACTTC
>-|TRBJ2-6|TRBV19|15|-
CASSISVDRANVLTF
TGTGCCAGTAGTATATCGGTGGACAGAGCCAACGTCCTGACTTTC
>-|TRBJ1-4|TRBV27|14|-
CASRQGATNEKLFF
TGTGCCAGCAGACAGGGAGCAACTAATGAAAAACTGTTTTTT
>TRBD1|TRBJ1-1|TRBV30|12|once
CAWSPGGPEAFF
TGTGCCTGGAGTCCAGGGGGCCCTGAAGCTTTCTTT
>-|TRBJ2-5|TRBV7-9|17|few
CASSPWTGSKLKETQYF
TGTGCCAGCAGCCCCTGGACGGGGTCGAAACTAAAAGAGACCCAGTACTTC
>-|TRBJ1-2|TRBV19|15|-
CASGSRTGSQTGYTF
TGTGCCAGTGGAAGTAGAACAGGATCCCAAACTGGCTACACCTTC
>-|TRBJ1-1|TRBV15|15|-
CATSRPTGRNTEAFF
TGTGCCACCAGCAGACCCACAGGGCGGAACACTGAAGCTTTCTTT
>-|TRBJ2-7|TRBV7-3|14|-
CASSFDGKSYEQYF
TGTGCCAGCAGCTTCGACGGGAAGTCCTACGAGCAGTACTTC
>TRBD2|TRBJ2-5|TRBV19|13|-
CASSLAGKETQYF
TGTGCCAGTAGTCTAGCGGGGAAAGAGACCCAGTACTTC
>-|TRBJ2-5|TRBV2|16|-
CASSSGQGLRVETQYF
TGTGCCAGCAGTTCGGGGCAGGGGTTAAGAGTGGAGACCCAGTACTTC
>-|TRBJ1-2|TRBV6-6|16|-
CASRPLGVGSHYGYTF
TGTGCCAGCAGGCCGTTAGGTGTGGGCTCGCACTATGGCTACACCTTC
>-|TRBJ2-1|TRBV10-3|17|-
CAISSIFVQGGGNEQFF
TGTGCCATCAGCTCTATTTTTGTTCAGGGAGGGGGCAATGAGCAGTTCTTC
>-|TRBJ1-2|TRBV2|13|-
CASSVIGGGGYTF
TGTGCCAGCAGTGTTATAGGCGGGGGTGGCTACACCTTC
>-|TRBJ2-7|TRBV6-6|13|-
CASSYDFSYEQYF
TGTGCCAGCAGTTACGACTTCTCCTACGAGCAGTACTTC
>-|TRBJ1-2|TRBV4-1|16|-
CASSQELGATYIGYTF
TGCGCCAGCAGCCAAGAACTGGGGGCGACATATATTGGCTACACCTTC
>-|TRBJ2-7|TRBV6-1|12|-
CASSERGYEQYF
TGTGCCAGCAGTGAACGGGGCTACGAGCAGTACTTC
>-|TRBJ1-2|TRBV11-2|14|-
CASSPDQGLRSYTF
TGTGCCAGCAGCCCAGATCAGGGCTTGAGGAGCTACACCTTC
>-|TRBJ1-1|TRBV7-3|14|few
CASSSSRGNTEAFF
TGTGCCAGCAGCTCAAGCAGGGGGAACACTGAAGCTTTCTTT
>-|TRBJ2-5|TRBV5-4|12|once
CASSLLEETQYF
TGTGCCAGCAGCCTCCTCGAAGAGACCCAGTACTTC
>TRBD2|TRBJ2-5|TRBV30|12|-
CAWSTSVETQYF
TGTGCCTGGAGCACTAGCGTAGAGACCCAGTACTTC
>-|TRBJ1-2|TRBV6-1|15|-
CASSARGAGAYGYTF
TGTGCCAGCAGTGCCCGAGGAGCAGGGGCCTATGGCTACACCTTC
>TRBD1|TRBJ1-5|TRBV30|14|-
CAWRGTGANQPQHF
TGTGCCTGGAGGGGGACAGGGGCCAATCAGCCCCAGCATTTT
>-|TRBJ2-1|TRBV16|15|-
CASSTLARGYNEQFF
TGTGCCAGCAGCACTCTAGCGCGAGGCTACAATGAGCAGTTCTTC
>-|TRBJ1-2|TRBV7-2|13|-
CASSLEQNYGYTF
TGTGCCAGCAGCTTAGAACAGAACTATGGCTACACCTTC
>TRBD1|TRBJ2-1|TRBV25-1|15|-
CASRGDRGHVDEQFF
TGTGCCAGCAGGGGCGACAGGGGGCATGTCGATGAGCAGTTCTTC
>TRBD2|TRBJ2-1|TRBV7-2|16|-
CASSLPRTSGSNEQFF
TGTGCCAGCAGCTTACCAAGGACTAGCGGGAGCAATGAGCAGTTCTTC
>TRBD1|TRBJ2-5|TRBV5-4|15|-
CASSLGQGGQEAQYF
TGTGCCAGCAGCTTGGGACAGGGGGGACAAGAGGCCCAGTACTTC
>TRBD1|TRBJ1-4|TRBV7-9|18|-
CASYIVSGGPATNEKLFF
TGTGCCAGCTACATCGTCTCAGGGGGCCCCGCAACTAATGAAAAACTGTTTTTT
>-|TRBJ1-1|TRBV4-2|15|-
CASSQDGILKAEAFF
TGTGCCAGCAGCCAAGATGGCATCCTGAAAGCTGAAGCTTTCTTT
>-|TRBJ1-6|TRBV30|18|few
CAWSVPRRGYLDNSPLHF
TGTGCCTGGAGTGTTCCCCGCAGGGGATATTTGGATAATTCACCCCTCCACTTT
>-|TRBJ1-2|TRBV7-7|13|once
CASSPIQGHGYTF
TGTGCCAGCAGCCCAATACAGGGCCATGGCTACACCTTC
>-|TRBJ1-1|TRBV7-9|16|-
CASSLEAYRLAPEAFF
TGTGCCAGCAGCTTAGAGGCGTACCGACTCGCCCCTGAAGCTTTCTTT
>-|TRBJ2-7|TRBV6-5|13|-
CVSRRAGIGEQYF
TGTGTCAGCCGGCGGGCGGGCATAGGGGAGCAGTACTTC
>TRBD1|TRBJ1-6|TRBV5-4|16|once
CASSLDPGQGSSPLHF
TGTGCCAGCAGCTTGGACCCGGGACAGGGGAGTTCACCCCTCCACTTT
>-|TRBJ1-5|TRBV4-2|15|few
CASSPLDSEGQPQHF
TGTGCCAGCAGCCCCTTGGACAGCGAAGGACAGCCCCAGCATTTT
>-|TRBJ2-3|TRBV2|14|-
CASSEGGRSDTQYF
TGTGCCAGCAGTGAAGGAGGGAGGTCAGATACGCAGTATTTT
>TRBD1|TRBJ1-3|TRBV5-4|16|few
CASSLEEGASGNTIYF
TGTGCCAGCAGCTTGGAGGAGGGGGCTAGTGGAAACACCATATATTTT
>-|TRBJ2-1|TRBV7-3|13|once
CASSLTRDNEQFF
TGTGCCAGCAGCTTAACGAGGGACAATGAGCAGTTCTTC
>-|TRBJ1-2|TRBV4-1|15|-
CASSQRSGVGYGYTF
TGCGCCAGCAGCCAACGCTCAGGGGTTGGGTATGGCTACACCTTC
>TRBD2|TRBJ2-1|TRBV7-3|17|-
CASSLQAGGHYYNEQFF
TGTGCCAGCAGCTTACAAGCGGGGGGCCATTACTACAATGAGCAGTTCTTC
>-|TRBJ1-4|TRBV18|17|once
CASSPRPPGRGNEKLFF
TGTGCCAGCTCACCACGCCCTCCAGGGAGGGGTAATGAAAAACTGTTTTTT
>TRBD2|TRBJ2-1|TRBV2|17|-
CASSAELAGGLIDEQFF
TGTGCCAGCAGTGCGGAACTAGCGGGGGGGCTCATCGATGAGCAGTTCTTC
>-|TRBJ1-4|TRBV6-1|15|-
CASSEGGQLRGKLFF
TGTGCCAGCAGTGAAGGCGGACAGCTAAGAGGGAAACTGTTTTTT
>TRBD1|TRBJ1-1|TRBV5-1|15|-
CASSLERQGNTEAFF
TGCGCCAGCAGCTTGGAAAGACAGGGAAACACTGAAGCTTTCTTT
>TRBD2|TRBJ2-7|TRBV29-1|16|-
CSVDAALAGGTYEQYF
TGCAGCGTTGACGCGGCGCTAGCGGGAGGGACCTACGAGCAGTACTTC
>TRBD2|TRBJ2-1|TRBV9|15|-
CASSVASGGSGSQFF
TGTGCCAGCAGCGTAGCTAGCGGGGGGTCCGGGTCGCAGTTCTTC